Sequencing of this TCR beta chain was carried out in a study of CD8 T cells in ankylosing spondylitis (TCRdb year 2017). For context, the study as a whole: T cell receptor beta repertoires were profiled in healthy donors and ankylosing spondylitis patients so that disease-linked TCR variants could be found. The whole study cohort included 108 healthy donors and 20 to 30 ankylosing spondylitis patients. Peripheral blood was sampled, and synovial fluid was also collected from ankylosing spondylitis patients.

The paper as a whole reports these results and caveats: Some of the motif variants had been reported before in the synovial fluid and blood of reactive arthritis patients, a finding that suggests common disease-initiation mechanisms. The disease-linked clones showed a CD8+ phenotype and occurred at relatively low frequencies in peripheral blood. Blood from ankylosing spondylitis patients appeared to be characterized by a TCR beta motif composed of 7 to 9 highly homologous amino acid variants. The disease-linked clones were reported as significantly enriched in matched synovial fluid samples from ankylosing spondylitis patients.

Sequenced on an Illumina HiSeq 2500. Quantitative 5'-RACE with molecular barcodes was the method used to prepare the TCR beta libraries. As for the original processing: A new computational method, built on a probabilistic model of VDJ rearrangement, was used to identify disease-linked TCR variants. TCRdb passed the public sequencing reads through fastp at Q25 and MiXCR, retaining productive beta sequences. All rows with the same CDR3 protein become a single entry with the most common DNA and genes. It is TCRdb's table, rather than the study itself, that gives the V and J calls and clone size. In all, the sample holds 300,000 to 350,000 distinct CDR3 sequences, and roughly 14% of those were seen once. The ten largest clones take up about 1.1% of the sample. This clonotype was counted a few times. Its antigen is currently not known. Base qualities were left out, and no much larger clone turns up one base away.

Reading from cysteine to phenylalanine, the CDR3 counts 15 amino acids. Only CDR3 DNA remains: 45 bases, in frame from the first base. For this chain, trimming is 8 bases at the V end and 4 bases at the J end, and the number of junction bases without a gene match is 8. The CDR1 and CDR2 encoded by the germline V gene (reference sequence) are MNHEY and SMNVEV. Sequenced input: blood, either unsorted or a sorted T cell fraction (not recorded which). The chain joins TRBV27 to TRBJ2-1; TRBD2 agrees with 10 junctional bases. This TCR derives from a male donor with ankylosing spondylitis or in good health (not recorded which). CDR3 loop: CASGRTSGKYNEQFF. The bases are TGTGCCAGCGGGCGGACTAGCGGAAAATACAATGAGCAGTTCTTC.